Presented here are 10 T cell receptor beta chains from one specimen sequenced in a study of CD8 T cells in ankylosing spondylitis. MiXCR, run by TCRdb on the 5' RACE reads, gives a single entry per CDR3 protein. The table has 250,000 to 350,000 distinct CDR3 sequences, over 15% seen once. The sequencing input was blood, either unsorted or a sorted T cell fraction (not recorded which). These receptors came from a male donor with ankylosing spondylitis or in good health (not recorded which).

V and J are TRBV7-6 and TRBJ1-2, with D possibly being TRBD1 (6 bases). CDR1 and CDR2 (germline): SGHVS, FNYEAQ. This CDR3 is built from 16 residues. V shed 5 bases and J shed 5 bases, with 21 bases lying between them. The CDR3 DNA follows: TGTGCCAGCAGCCCTATAGGGCAGGGGCGGGGATATGGCTACACCTTC. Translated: CASSPIGQGRGYGYTF.

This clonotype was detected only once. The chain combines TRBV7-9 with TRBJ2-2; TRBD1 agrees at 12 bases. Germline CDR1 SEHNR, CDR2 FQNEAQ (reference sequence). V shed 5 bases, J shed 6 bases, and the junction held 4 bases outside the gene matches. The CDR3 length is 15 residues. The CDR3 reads CASSMGQGAPGELFF. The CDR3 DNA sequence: TGTGCCAGCAGCATGGGACAGGGGGCCCCCGGGGAGCTGTTTTTT.

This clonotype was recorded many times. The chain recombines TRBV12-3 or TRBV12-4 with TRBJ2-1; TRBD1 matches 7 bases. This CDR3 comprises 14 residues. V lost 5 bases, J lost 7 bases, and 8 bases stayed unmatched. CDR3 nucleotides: TGTGCCAGCAGTCCGACGACAGGGCGTAATGAGCAGTTCTTC. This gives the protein CASSPTTGRNEQFF.

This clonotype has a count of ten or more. The CDR3 region is CATKAVSSTDTQYF. CDR3 sequence (DNA): TGCGCCACCAAAGCGGTTAGCAGCACAGATACGCAGTATTTT. The chain joins TRBV5-1 to TRBJ2-3, with D possibly being TRBD2 (5 bases). CDR3 length: 14 residues. In germline, CDR1 is SGHRS, CDR2 YFSETQ. The V and J ends lost 9 bases and 0 bases respectively, with 14 bases between them.

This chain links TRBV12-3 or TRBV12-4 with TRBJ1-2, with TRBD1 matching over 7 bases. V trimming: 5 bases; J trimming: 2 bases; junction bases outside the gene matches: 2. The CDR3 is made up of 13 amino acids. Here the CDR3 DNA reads TGTGCCAGCAGTGGGGACAGAAACTATGGCTACACCTTC. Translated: CASSGDRNYGYTF.

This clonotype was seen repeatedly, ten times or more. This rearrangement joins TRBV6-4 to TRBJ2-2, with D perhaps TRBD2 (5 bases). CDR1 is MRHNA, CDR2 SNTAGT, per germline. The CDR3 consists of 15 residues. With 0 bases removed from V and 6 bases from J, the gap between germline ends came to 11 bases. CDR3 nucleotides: TGTGCCAGCAGTGACTCCGCAACTAGTTCCGGGGAGCTGTTTTTT. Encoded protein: CASSDSATSSGELFF.

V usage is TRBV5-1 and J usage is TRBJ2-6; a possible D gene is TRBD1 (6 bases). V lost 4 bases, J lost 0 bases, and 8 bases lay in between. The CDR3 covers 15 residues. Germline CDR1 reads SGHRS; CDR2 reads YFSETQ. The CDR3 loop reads CASSTGNSGANVLTF. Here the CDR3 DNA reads TGCGCCAGCAGCACAGGGAACTCTGGGGCCAACGTCCTGACTTTC.

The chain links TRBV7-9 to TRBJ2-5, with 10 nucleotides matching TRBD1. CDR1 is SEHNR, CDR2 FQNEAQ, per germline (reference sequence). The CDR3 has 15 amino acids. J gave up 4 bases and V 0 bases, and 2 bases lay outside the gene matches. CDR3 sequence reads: CASSLATGGIETQYF. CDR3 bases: TGTGCCAGCAGCTTAGCGACAGGGGGCATAGAGACCCAGTACTTC.

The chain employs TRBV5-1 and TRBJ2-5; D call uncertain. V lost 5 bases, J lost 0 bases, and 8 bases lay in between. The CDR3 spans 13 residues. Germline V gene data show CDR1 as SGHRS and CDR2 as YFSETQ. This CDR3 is CASSEAYQETQYF. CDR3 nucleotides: TGCGCCAGCAGTGAGGCGTACCAAGAGACCCAGTACTTC.

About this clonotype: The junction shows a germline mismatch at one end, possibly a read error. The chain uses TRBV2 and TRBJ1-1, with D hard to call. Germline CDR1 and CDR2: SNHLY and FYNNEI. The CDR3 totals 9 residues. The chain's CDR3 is CVSSLAAFF. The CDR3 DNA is TGTGTCAGCAGCCTCGCGGCTTTCTTT.